This T cell receptor (beta chain) stems from a study of shared clonotypes between healthy human individuals. Naive CD45RA+ and memory CD45RA-negative subsets were split from CD4+ cells. This CDR3 is 12 amino acids long. Germline CDR1 is SEHNR and CDR2 is FQNEAQ (reference sequence). With 3 bases removed from V and 3 bases from J, the gap between germline ends came to 5 bases. An approximately 200 ng quantity of DNA, tens of thousands of T cell genomes, went into the sorted-subset replicate PCRs. Clones were sequenced by immunoSEQ multiplex PCR, and TCRdb holds only the in-frame ones, with some missing. The repertoire includes millions of clones, approximately 94% of them detected once, and around 0.14% sits in the top ten.

Sequenced: naive CD4+ T cells sorted from blood. The subset is: CD45RA+ positively selected. The chain uses TRBV7-9 and TRBJ1-2; D is unclear. This clonotype originated in a man aged 18 to 29 in good health. The CDR3 nucleotides are TGTGCCAGCAGCTTTCGCGACTATGGCTACACCTTC. It translates to CASSFRDYGYTF.